This T cell receptor beta chain was recorded in a study of T cell repertoires in cytomegalovirus infection. Overall study findings and caveats: There were carriers of CMV plus the relevant HLA, and cumulative public TCR beta family frequency identified them.

About this clonotype itself: Its target is unknown.

TCRdb re-called the reads with MiXCR, one entry per CDR3 protein. The repertoire holds about 310,000 distinct CDR3 sequences, with around 25% as singletons. The V gene lost 2 bases and the J gene lost 8 bases, with 9 bases spanning the gap. The length of the CDR3 is 12 residues. Per germline, CDR1 GTSNPN and CDR2 SVGIG (reference sequence). The V call is TRBV30, the J call TRBJ1-4; a weak D match, TRBD1 (5 bases). The sequence came from a human donor in good health (CMV status not recorded). Some clones in this sample may be carry-over from other donors' samples. This specimen consisted of cultured PBMCs, obtained from culture after CMV antigen stimulation. This CDR3 reads CAWSSGYEKLFF. The CDR3 DNA follows: TGTGCCTGGAGTTCAGGGTACGAAAAACTGTTTTTT.